This entry describes one T cell receptor (beta chain). This sample was taken from a study of low-dose radiotherapy and immunotherapy resistance in tumors. The wider study: Fractions of 1 Gy went to Cohort 2 every two weeks, for 13 Gy over 26 weeks. Oral aspirin 300 mg was taken by patients daily for four cycles from cycle 1 day 1.

Each eligible patient had an advanced solid tumor, and these tumors lacked tumor-infiltrating lymphocytes. First-strand cDNA relied on TRAV- and TRBV-specific primers spanning alpha and beta chains. Both a constant-region primer and a V-primer adapter served to amplify TCRs across roughly 22 PCR cycles. The authors amplified isolated mRNA by in vitro transcription. TCRdb re-analysed the reads in MiXCR, keeping a single row per CDR3 protein. Here the sample spans around 10,000 distinct CDR3 sequences, roughly half being singletons. This receptor was taken from a human donor with advanced metastatic prostate, ovarian, gallbladder or colorectal cancer (not recorded which). This table probably holds off-target reads from a library built for another chain.

The CDR3 is CASSPPGTGQNIQYF. The CDR3 DNA reads as TGCGCCAGCAGCCCGCCTGGGACAGGGCAAAACATTCAGTACTTC. The chain is built from TRBV5-1 and TRBJ2-4, with TRBD1 matching 9 bases. Trimming removed 4 bases from V and 5 bases from J; junction bases left unmatched: 7. This CDR3 spans 15 amino acids. Per germline, CDR1 SGHRS and CDR2 YFSETQ.